Listed below are T cell receptor beta chains from one sample, sequenced in a study of blood T cell repertoires in COVID-19. Repertoires were generated with immunoSEQ multiplex PCR, while TCRdb's copy carries only in-frame clones and drops some. The sample has more than 45,000 clones, more than 75% seen once. The sample was peripheral blood. These receptors were collected from a man in his 70s with acute or convalescent COVID-19. Each CDR3 is given with its conserved first and last residue.

>TRBV11-2
CASSQDRGVTEAFF
>TRBV15
CATSRRQGGEQYF
>TRBV5-1
CASSLEQKNTEAFF
>TRBV5-4
CASSPQSGGGELFF
>TRBV2
CASTGGLGETQYF
>TRBV28
CASSMAGSTGELFF
>TRBV2
CASSLQGAGTEAFF
>TRBV2
CASSGPTGGLETQYF
>TRBV21-1
CASSNRDRGPEETQYF
>TRBV24-1
CATSDLAGQGAVNEQFF
>TRBV18
CASSRAGSTYEQYF
>TRBV19
CASTTGLAGYNEQFF
>TRBV4-3
CASSQDLAGLQPQHF
>TRBV7-9
CASSLGGVYEQYF
>TRBV3-1/TRBV3-2
CASSLEQGGGEAFF